This passage covers 24 T cell receptor beta chains from one sample sequenced in a study of T cell repertoires in cytomegalovirus infection. MiXCR, applied by TCRdb to the reads, yields one record per CDR3 protein. The repertoire holds roughly 350,000 distinct CDR3 sequences, with roughly 34% as singletons. No antigen has been assigned to these receptors. This material consisted of cultured PBMCs, taken from culture after CMV antigen stimulation. The source of these receptors is a human donor in good health (CMV status not recorded). Some clones in this sample may be carry-over from other donors' samples.

The chain links TRBV28 to TRBJ2-5; 7 bases align to TRBD1. The junction had 11 bases not matched to a gene; V was cut back by 8 bases and J by 2 bases. Germline loops: CDR1 MDHEN, CDR2 SYDVKM. CDR3 length equals 15 residues. The CDR3 region is CASYDGQGVQETQYF. CDR3 DNA sequence: TGTGCCAGCTACGACGGGCAGGGGGTTCAAGAGACCCAGTACTTC. The full variable domain, rest sourced from reference TRBV28 and TRBJ2-5, is DVKVTQSSRYLVKRTGEKVFLECVQDMDHENMFWYRQDPGLGLRLIYFSYDVKMKEKGDIPEGYSVSREKKERFSLILESASTNQTSMYLCASYDGQGVQETQYFGPGTRLLVL.

The chain combines TRBV19 with TRBJ2-3, with 10 bases aligning to TRBD1. Unmatched junction bases numbered 5, after V lost 11 bases and J lost 3 bases. CDR1 is LNHDA, CDR2 SQIVND, per germline (reference sequence). This CDR3 is built from 13 residues. The CDR3 loop is CAARDRGTDTQYF. The CDR3 coding sequence is TGTGCCGCCCGGGACAGGGGAACAGATACGCAGTATTTT.

V and J are TRBV25-1 and TRBJ1-2; perhaps TRBD1 as D (5 bases). V lost 5 bases to trimming and J lost 1 base, with 14 bases between them. The V gene's germline CDR1 is MGHDK and CDR2 SYGVNS. The length of the CDR3 is 15 residues. CDR3 coding DNA: TGTGCCAGCAGTCGAACCGGGGCCTTTAACTATGGCTACACCTTC. Protein: CASSRTGAFNYGYTF.

The chain joins TRBV3-1 to TRBJ1-6; 7 positions agree with TRBD1. CDR1 and CDR2 (germline): LGHDT, YNNKEL (reference sequence). V dropped 4 bases and J dropped 7; count of bases not matched to a gene: 4. This CDR3 contains 14 residues. The CDR3 region has the DNA TGTGCCAGCAGCCCCAGGGGGACGAATTCACCCCTCCACTTT. Protein: CASSPRGTNSPLHF.

V gene TRBV12-3 or TRBV12-4 combines with J gene TRBJ2-2, with 7 bases fitting TRBD2. The V segment lost 7 bases and the J segment 4 bases; nucleotides outside the gene matches: 9. There are 15 residues in the CDR3. The CDR3 DNA reads as TGTGCCAGCACCCATTGGGAGGGGATCACCGGGGAGCTGTTTTTT. It codes for CASTHWEGITGELFF.

The chain is built from TRBV7-6 and TRBJ1-2; D is unclear. Germline values: CDR1 SGHVS, CDR2 FNYEAQ. Trimming took 5 bases from V and 5 from J, leaving 12 bases between them. The CDR3 covers 13 residues. The CDR3 protein is CASSPRMLYGYTF. The CDR3 region has the DNA TGTGCCAGCAGCCCTCGGATGTTATATGGCTACACCTTC.

In this sample, this clonotype turned up once. The chain joins TRBV6-2 or TRBV6-3 to TRBJ2-1, with D perhaps TRBD2 (5 bases). CDR1 and CDR2 (germline): MNHEY, SVGEGT. This CDR3 has 15 residues. V gave up 5 bases and J gave up 3 bases, with 14 bases separating them. This chain's CDR3 is CASSPLGSYYNEQFF. CDR3 sequence (DNA): TGTGCCAGCAGTCCACTAGGTTCCTACTACAATGAGCAGTTCTTC.

V and J are TRBV2 and TRBJ1-4; D uncertain. Trimming pared 6 bases from V and 5 bases from J, leaving 7 bases between. CDR1 and CDR2 (germline): SNHLY, FYNNEI. The CDR3 has 12 amino acids. The DNA of the CDR3 is TGTGCCAGCAGGACGGACAATGAAAAACTGTTTTTT. Translated, it gives CASRTDNEKLFF.

This chain links TRBV6-2 or TRBV6-3 with TRBJ2-7; 13 bases align to TRBD2. The CDR3 length is 16 residues. V was clipped by 5 bases and J by 2 bases; unmatched bases: 6. The germline V gene has CDR1 MNHEY and CDR2 SVGEGT. The DNA of the CDR3 is TGTGCCAGCAGTCCCCAGGGACTAGCGGGAACCTACGAGCAGTACTTC. Encoded protein: CASSPQGLAGTYEQYF.

V and J are TRBV11-2 and TRBJ2-1; D might be TRBD2 (5 bases). The CDR3 is 12 residues long. V was pared by 5 bases and J by 10 bases, with 12 bases between. From germline, CDR1 is SGHAT and CDR2 FQNNGV. The CDR3 loop is CASSPRSGEQFF. DNA of the CDR3: TGTGCCAGCAGCCCCAGAAGCGGAGAGCAGTTCTTC.

The chain employs TRBV11-2 and TRBJ1-1; D remains ambiguous. The CDR3 extends over 14 amino acids. Germline V gene data show CDR1 as SGHAT and CDR2 as FQNNGV. The V end was cut by 3 bases, the J end by 3 bases, with 11 bases between. In DNA form, the CDR3 reads TGTGCCAGCAGCTTGGGCTCCGGGCACACTGAAGCTTTCTTT. Amino acids: CASSLGSGHTEAFF.

The rearrangement uses TRBV19 and TRBJ1-1, with a possible D match to TRBD1 (5 bases). V lost 2 bases and J 5 bases, leaving 9 bases between the germline ends. Germline V gene data show CDR1 as LNHDA and CDR2 as SQIVND (reference sequence). The CDR3 totals 13 residues. As DNA, the CDR3 is TGTGCCAGTAGTATATTTCGGGGGACTGAAGCTTTCTTT. This sequence encodes CASSIFRGTEAFF.

This clonotype showed up just a few times. V and J are TRBV27 and TRBJ2-3; no firm D call. Between the trimmed V and J ends, which lost 5 bases and 0 bases, there was a span of 15 bases. The germline V gene encodes CDR1 MNHEY and CDR2 SMNVEV (reference sequence). The CDR3 is 16 residues long. CDR3 sequence reads: CASSPPSGLSTDTQYF. The CDR3 coding sequence is TGTGCCAGCAGTCCCCCCTCCGGCCTAAGCACAGATACGCAGTATTTT.

The V and J genes are TRBV19 and TRBJ2-4; D ambiguous. Germline loops: CDR1 LNHDA, CDR2 SQIVND (reference sequence). Trimming cost V 3 bases and J 0 bases, with 12 bases left between them. CDR3 size: 16 residues. This CDR3 is CASSMVGNVAKNIQYF. CDR3 nucleotide sequence: TGTGCCAGTAGTATGGTGGGCAACGTAGCCAAAAACATTCAGTACTTC.

The CDR3 sequence is CAISGSRGGADTEAFF. The CDR3 DNA reads as TGTGCCATCAGTGGAAGTCGTGGAGGGGCGGACACTGAAGCTTTCTTT. This sequence joins TRBV10-3 and TRBJ1-1; D possibly corresponds to TRBD1 (5 bases). Germline assignment: CDR1 ENHRY and CDR2 SYGVKD. This CDR3 spans 16 amino acids. V was cut by 4 bases and J by 3 bases, with 18 bases left in between.

The rearrangement links TRBV2 to TRBJ1-6; D unclear. V was pared by 7 bases and J by 14 bases, with 18 bases between. Germline lookup yields CDR1 SNHLY and CDR2 FYNNEI. The CDR3 sequence is 13 residues long. CDR3 nucleotides: TGTGCCAGCACCGAAGTGGGAGGTCAGGCCCTCCACTTT. Residues: CASTEVGGQALHF.

This clonotype was picked up a small number of times. The rearrangement joins TRBV6-2 or TRBV6-3 to TRBJ2-7; possibly TRBD2 for D (5 bases). V was cut by 7 bases and J by 0 bases, with 16 bases left in between. Germline loops: CDR1 MNHEY, CDR2 SVGEGT. The CDR3 sequence is 15 residues long. The CDR3: CASNLGGSSSYEQYV. CDR3 bases: TGTGCCAGCAACCTAGGAGGCTCTAGCTCCTACGAGCAGTACGTC.

This chain's CDR3 is CSARTDHYGYTF. The CDR3 DNA reads TGCAGTGCTAGAACCGATCACTATGGCTACACCTTC. The chain recombines TRBV20-1 with TRBJ1-2, with D unclear. Germline lookup yields CDR1 DFQATT and CDR2 SNEGSKA (reference sequence). This CDR3 is 12 amino acids long. V lost 2 bases and J 3 bases, leaving 7 bases between the germline ends.

CDR3 residues: CASSSRGGDTGELFF. CDR3 sequence (DNA): TGTGCCAGCAGCTCCCGCGGCGGGGACACCGGGGAGCTGTTTTTT. The rearrangement uses TRBV12-3 or TRBV12-4 and TRBJ2-2, with D perhaps matching TRBD2 (6 bases). V was pared by 6 bases and J by 3 bases, with 14 bases between. The CDR3 extends over 15 amino acids.

The gene calls are TRBV7-2 and TRBJ1-4; 11 bases match TRBD1. The V gene end was trimmed by 4 bases and the J gene end by 3 bases; junction bases not matched to a gene: 1. The V gene's germline CDR1 is SGHTA and CDR2 FQGNSA. The CDR3 spans 15 residues. The CDR3 nucleotides are TGTGCCAGCAGCTGGACAGGGGGCCCTAATGAAAAACTGTTTTTT. Protein: CASSWTGGPNEKLFF.

The chain employs TRBV24-1 and TRBJ2-3, with 8 bases lining up with TRBD2. The CDR3 covers 14 residues. The germline gives CDR1 KGHDR, CDR2 SFDVKD. V lost 5 bases, J lost 2 bases, and 2 bases stayed unmatched. CDR3 DNA sequence: TGTGCCACCAGTGGTGGACTAGCCACAGATACGCAGTATTTT. The encoded protein is CATSGGLATDTQYF.

For this clonotype: A read error may be the cause here, since a much bigger clone is one base away. The rearrangement uses TRBV7-2 and TRBJ1-5, with D uncertain. The CDR3 covers 15 residues. Germline CDR1 is SGHTA and CDR2 is FQGNSA. The DNA of the CDR3 is TGTGCCAGCAGCGAGTTTTCAGGTAGCAAACAGCCCCAGCATTTT. Translating gives CASSEFSGSKQPQHF. The whole variable domain, remainder taken from reference TRBV7-2 and TRBJ1-5, is GAGVSQSPSNKVTEKGKDVELRCDPISGHTALYWYRQSLGQGLEFLIYFQGNSAPDKSGLPSDRFSAERTGGSVSTLTIQRTQQEDSAVYLCASSEFSGSKQPQHFGDGTRLSIL.

This clonotype has more than one count but fewer than ten. This chain links TRBV7-2 with TRBJ2-7, with 10 bases lining up with TRBD2. The germline gives CDR1 SGHTA, CDR2 FQGNSA. V gave up 5 bases and J gave up 3 bases; unmatched junction bases: 7. The CDR3 is 15 residues long. The CDR3 here is CASSPNSGRLYEQYV. CDR3 nucleotide sequence: TGTGCCAGCAGCCCGAATAGCGGGAGGCTCTACGAGCAGTACGTC.

This clonotype was detected a few times. V gene TRBV20-1 combines with J gene TRBJ2-3; the D gene could be TRBD1 or TRBD2 (5 bases each). Per the germline V gene, CDR1 is DFQATT and CDR2 is SNEGSKA (reference sequence). V lost 5 bases and J lost 2, with 11 bases in between. This CDR3 is built from 13 residues. CDR3 coding DNA: TGCAGTGCTCCCCGGGACCCCACAGATACGCAGTATTTT. Protein: CSAPRDPTDTQYF.